The TCR delta chain under discussion was sequenced for a study of gamma-delta T cells after stem cell transplantation. CDR3 size: 19 residues. CDR1 and CDR2 from the germline V gene are GEAIGNYY and EKD. Trimming pared 0 bases from V and 2 bases from J, leaving 16 bases between. A word on this clone: TCRdb pairs this DNA with a much larger clone's protein that differs at residue 11, likely a read error; the protein shown was translated from the DNA.

TCRdb reanalyzed the RT-PCR reads using CATT. The table includes 770 or so delta-chain clones, 2.8% detected once. The sequence derives from a human donor. It is not recorded whose cells these are; they may come from a transplant donor. The sample was gamma-delta T cells. The chain carries TRDV2 and TRDJ3; the D gene is possibly TRDD3 (5 bases). This CDR3 is CACDTGGAFSPWDTRQMFF. In DNA form, the CDR3 reads TGTGCCTGTGACACCGGGGGGGCTTTTAGCCCCTGGGACACCCGACAGATGTTTTTC.